This TCR beta chain was sequenced during a study of T-cell memory formation after mild COVID-19 (dated by TCRdb to about 2021). For context, the study as a whole: TCR sequence clusters from the two donors were largely donor specific. Two young, previously healthy adult volunteers made up the cohort, one male and one female. In two donors, T-cell clones that expanded and contracted after mild COVID-19 were followed by sequencing TCRalpha and TCRbeta repertoires longitudinally.

CDR1 SGHVS and CDR2 FQNEAQ are derived from the germline V gene. The CDR3 numbers 15 residues from cysteine through phenylalanine. The DNA shown is the 45-base CDR3, in frame from base 1. The junction shows trimming of 3 bases on V and 6 bases on J, plus 17 bases between the germline ends. Notes on this clonotype: Its antigen has not been determined. The sample holds no much larger clone one base away, and base qualities are not on file.

Ficoll-Paque density gradient centrifugation was the method used to isolate PBMCs. Sequenced using an Illumina NovaSeq 6000. cDNA libraries for TCRalpha and TCRbeta were prepared by 5'RACE using constant-segment primers, with sample barcodes and unique molecular identifiers added. Trizol reagent was used to extract RNA from every sample. The libraries were amplified in two PCR steps, and the second step added a second sample barcode and Illumina TruSeq adapters. Libraries were sequenced on an Illumina NovaSeq with 2 x 150 bp paired-end reads. In the original analysis: Demultiplexing of reads and collapsing into UMI-guided consensus sequences were performed with migec v1.2.7. Using mixcr v2.1.11, the UMI consensuses were aligned to TRA and TRB V and J templates and assembled into clonotypes. A clonotype was counted as expanded or contracted only if both edgeR and NoisET called the change significant, with noise models trained on biological replicates. For edgeR calls, the cutoffs were a false discovery rate-adjusted p below 0.01 and a log2 fold-change threshold of 1. PCA with hierarchical clustering of max-normalized trajectories of the 1000 most abundant clonotypes was used as exploratory dynamics analysis. Separately sequenced CD4+ and CD8+ repertoires were used to assign a CD4 or CD8 phenotype to each responding clone. TCRdb handled the public reads itself, with Q25 trimming in fastp and clone calling in MiXCR, and kept productive beta chains. Rows with a matching CDR3 protein are joined into one entry that keeps the most common DNA and genes. These V and J calls originate from TCRdb's pipeline instead of the authors' own analysis. In this sample the table shows about 170,000 distinct CDR3 sequences, 10% to 15% of which occur a single time. The top ten clones comprise approximately 3.4% of the sample.

Overall results and qualifications from the work: The study covered only a couple of mild cases, and larger cohorts including severe cases with pre-infection samples were considered necessary. The detection of some responding clones in pre-infection memory suggests that pre-existing cross-reactive memory T cells joined the SARS-CoV-2 response. Contracting CD4+ clones turned up mainly in the CM and EM memory subsets, whereas EMRA was where CD8+ clones were enriched. Whether the second-wave clones peaking on day 37 were SARS-CoV-2 specific was not confirmed. Clones that contracted from day 15 to 85 showed balanced CD4/CD8 phenotypes, whereas a second wave of clones that expanded from day 15 to 37 leaned towards CD4+.

The TCR originated in a man aged 18-30 years who had mild COVID-19 (a few samples of this study predate the infection). The sample titles of this study are shuffled in the database, so cell type and time point are left out; the donor was told from shared clones. Rearrangement joined TRBV7-8 to TRBJ1-2; the D gene cannot be resolved reliably. The specimen was PBMCs or a T cell subset sorted from them (not recorded which). The DNA sequence reads TGTGCCAGCAGCTTCGCTCGGGAGGGTTCAAATGGCTACACCTTC. Protein translation: CASSFAREGSNGYTF.